The 16 T cell receptor beta chains below all came from one sample that was sequenced in a study of T cell responses to AZD1222 COVID-19 vaccine. The data were produced by immunoSEQ multiplex PCR, yet TCRdb's version contains in-frame clones alone and is incomplete. In the table there are 90,000 to 110,000 clones, 88% of which are singletons. Here the sequenced sample was peripheral blood, taken on day 0 of AZD1222 vaccination. These receptors were taken from an adult in good health.

This clone has a handful of counts. The chain uses TRBV5-6 and TRBJ1-5; D is unclear. Trimming cost V 0 bases and J 4 bases, with 2 bases left between them. CDR1 is SGHDT and CDR2 is YYEEEE in the germline V gene. The CDR3 runs 12 residues. CDR3: CASSLGNQPQHF. In nucleotides, the CDR3 is TGTGCCAGCAGCTTGGGAAATCAGCCCCAGCATTTT.

The chain employs TRBV15 and TRBJ1-2; D gene uncertain. Trimming pared 5 bases from V and 0 bases from J, leaving 7 bases between. The germline gives CDR1 LNHNV, CDR2 YYDKDF (reference sequence). CDR3 size: 13 residues. CDR3 sequence: CATSPEPNYGYTF. The CDR3 nucleotides read TGTGCCACCAGCCCGGAGCCTAACTATGGCTACACCTTC.

The chain is built from TRBV21-1 and TRBJ2-7; the table's D gene call, TRBD1, was not cross checked with the DNA. TRBV21-1 is flagged as a pseudogene. The CDR3 runs to 18 residues. The CDR3 region is CASSKGSDRDRGTYEQYF. The CDR3 nucleotides are TGTGCCAGCAGCAAGGGGTCAGACCGGGACAGGGGGACCTACGAGCAGTACTTC.

V gene TRBV4-3 combines with J gene TRBJ2-7; possible D gene TRBD2, 6 bases. CDR1 is LGHNA, CDR2 YSLEER, per germline. Trimming removed 0 bases from V and 3 bases from J, with 12 bases in between. The CDR3 has 15 residues. The DNA for the CDR3 is TGCGCCAGCAGCCAAGATCCTGGCGGGGACTACGAGCAGTACTTC. Its translation is CASSQDPGGDYEQYF.

This clone was counted a single time. This chain uses TRBV30 with TRBJ2-2; no clear D gene. Trimming shortened V by 0 bases and J by 8 bases, and 7 bases separated the two germline ends. Germline assignment: CDR1 GTSNPN and CDR2 SVGIG (reference sequence). There are 12 residues in the CDR3. CDR3 sequence (DNA): TGTGCCTGGAGTGTAGGCTGGGGGGAGCTGTTTTTT. It specifies CAWSVGWGELFF.

The chain employs TRBV15 and TRBJ2-7; D gene ambiguous. The V gene's germline CDR1 is LNHNV and CDR2 YYDKDF (reference sequence). The CDR3 covers 14 residues. Between the trimmed V and J ends, which lost 3 bases and 11 bases, there was a span of 20 bases. The CDR3 nucleotides are TGTGCCACCAGCAGCAACCCCGTGGGCCCACCTAAGTACTTC. It yields the protein CATSSNPVGPPKYF.

This rearrangement joins TRBV5-6 to TRBJ1-2; a weak D match, TRBD1 (5 bases). Germline CDR1 is SGHDT and CDR2 is YYEEEE. This CDR3 region has 13 residues. V gave up 2 bases and J gave up 8 bases, with 13 bases separating them. The CDR3 DNA sequence: TGTGCCAGCAGCTTTAGCAGGGCGGGCGGCTACACCTTC. Protein product: CASSFSRAGGYTF.

The chain links TRBV28 to TRBJ2-2, with a possible D match to TRBD1 (5 bases). CDR1 MDHEN and CDR2 SYDVKM come from the germline V gene. The CDR3 consists of 11 residues. Deletions cut 10 bases from V and 5 bases from J, with 8 bases between. The chain's CDR3 is CATRETGELFF. Written as DNA, the CDR3 is TGTGCCACCAGGGAAACCGGGGAGCTGTTTTTT.

The CDR3 spells CASKTGRAYEQYF. DNA for the CDR3: TGTGCCAGCAAGACAGGCAGGGCCTACGAGCAGTACTTC. The chain couples TRBV11-2 to TRBJ2-7; tentative D call: TRBD1 (6 bases). V lost 7 bases and J lost 2, with 12 bases in between. This CDR3 comprises 13 residues. Germline loops: CDR1 SGHAT, CDR2 FQNNGV.

The chain joins TRBV4-3 to TRBJ2-1, with 7 bases matching TRBD2. In germline, CDR1 is LGHNA, CDR2 YSLEER. The CDR3 spans 18 residues. V was clipped by 0 bases and J by 8 bases; unmatched bases: 16. The CDR3, as DNA: TGCGCCAGCAGCCAAGATCTATCCATAGCGGGCCGAGGTTATGAGCAGTTCTTC. It yields the protein CASSQDLSIAGRGYEQFF.

The rearrangement uses TRBV2 and TRBJ2-2; D may be TRBD1 (5 bases). Germline assignment: CDR1 SNHLY and CDR2 FYNNEI. V was cut by 4 bases and J by 2 bases, with 11 bases left in between. The CDR3 spans 15 residues. CDR3 region: CASSVRQTNTGELFF. DNA for the CDR3: TGTGCCAGCAGTGTCCGACAGACCAACACCGGGGAGCTGTTTTTT.

The CDR3 loop is CASIPLPGQGNFGELFF. The CDR3 region has the DNA TGTGCCAGCATCCCACTCCCAGGACAGGGAAATTTCGGGGAGCTGTTTTTT. The chain has TRBV7-2 and TRBJ2-2, with TRBD1 matching 8 bases. The CDR3 has 17 residues. Germline V gives CDR1 SGHTA, CDR2 FQGNSA. With V trimmed by 7 bases and J by 7 bases, 17 bases remained unmatched.

This sequence joins TRBV7-8 and TRBJ1-5; D is perhaps TRBD1 (5 bases). Germline loops: CDR1 SGHVS, CDR2 FQNEAQ. The CDR3 is 16 amino acids. Trimming took off 1 base at V and 5 bases at J, with 15 bases between the two ends. The CDR3 is CASSLEGPQGDQPQHF. The CDR3 nucleotides are TGTGCCAGCAGCTTAGAGGGTCCGCAGGGAGATCAGCCCCAGCATTTT.

V usage is TRBV30 and J usage is TRBJ1-6, with D unresolved. Germline CDR1 is GTSNPN and CDR2 is SVGIG (reference sequence). V was clipped by 0 bases and J by 10 bases, with 4 bases between them. This CDR3 region has 11 residues. CDR3 DNA: TGTGCCTGGAGTGTAGGATCACCCCTCCACTTT. Its translation: CAWSVGSPLHF.

The rearrangement joins TRBV9 to TRBJ2-1, with TRBD1 identical over 10 bases. The CDR3 is made up of 15 amino acids. CDR1 is SGDLS and CDR2 is YYNGEE in the germline V gene. Trimming cost V 3 bases and J 7 bases; bases outside gene matches: 7. The CDR3 nucleotides are TGTGCCAGCAGCGCACGACAGGGGGCGCAGAATGAGCAGTTCTTC. It yields the protein CASSARQGAQNEQFF.

This rearrangement joins TRBV7-2 to TRBJ1-2; possible D gene TRBD1, 6 bases. V was pared by 1 base and J by 5 bases, with 8 bases between. Germline CDR1 is SGHTA and CDR2 is FQGNSA. The CDR3 consists of 13 residues. This CDR3 reads CASSLGTEYGYTF. CDR3 bases: TGTGCCAGCAGCTTAGGGACAGAGTATGGCTACACCTTC.